This T cell receptor beta chain was found in a study of vaccination effects on CD4 cells after COVID-19 (dated by TCRdb to between 2021 and 2024). Broadly, across the study: Post-vaccine samples across the study were collected a median of 72 days after the second dose, with a range of 14 to 241. In both COVID-19 convalescent patients and infection-naive vaccine recipients, the study compared SARS-CoV-2 spike-specific CD4+ TCR repertoires from before mRNA vaccination with those from after it. Cultures from other donors in the study were sequenced using the Oncomine TCR Beta short-read assay on an Illumina iSeq 100. A total of more than 8 COVID-19 convalescent patients and a handful of SARS-CoV-2-naive healthy vaccine recipients were included in the full study. Study-level results and caveats: The study was limited by a small number of convalescent patients, and early post-infection timepoints were lacking. Both infection-induced and vaccine-induced clones contracted markedly at late post-vaccination timepoints, which is consistent with waning T cell responses. In healthy vaccine recipients, vaccine-induced clones were almost all SARS-CoV-2 mono-reactive, with only 1 of 255 being cross-reactive with common cold coronaviruses.

Libraries came from the immunoSEQ multiplex PCR assay. DNA from the CD4+ T cells that had been cultured and isolated underwent TCR beta CDR3 sequencing. The source study handled its data this way. The analysis removed non-productive TCR sequences, trimmed reads to the CDR3 region, and retained only CDR3s that were 7 or more amino acids long. Antigen-specific clonotypes were identified using the MANAFEST web app by comparison of expansion in peptide wells against reference cultures. To count as positive, a clone had to show expansion at FDR<0.05 compared with the reference and with all other wells, an odds ratio above 5, and a frequency above 0.1% in two replicate wells. Clonotypes significantly expanded in SARS-CoV-2 spike wells and in at least one common cold coronavirus spike condition were defined as cross-reactive. CDR3 similarity was assessed by Levenshtein distance using the stringdist R package, and unrooted trees were constructed with ape in R 3.6.1. TCRdb retrieved this table from immuneACCESS and kept in-frame rearrangements only. Not all clones are present; in checked studies, unresolved V genes account for under half, and no reason is known for the remainder. For V, J and clone size, that table is used; D and trimming come from the DNA. Recorded for this sample are roughly 32,000 clones; 72% of them occurred a single time. Together, the top ten hold about 12% of the sample.

In the ViraFEST assay, PBMC were stimulated with viral peptide pools, and TCR sequencing was then used to find antigen-specific CD4+ T cell clonotypes based on their expansion. After more than 9 days of culture, CD4+ T cells were isolated with the EasySep CD4+ T cell isolation kit. Each participant got two doses of an mRNA SARS-CoV-2 vaccine, either BNT162b2 or mRNA-1273. Negative nucleocapsid antibody results before and after vaccination confirmed that the healthy vaccine recipients had no prior SARS-CoV-2 infection. Approximately 2 million PBMC per well were cultured in IMDM with 5% human AB serum, 10 IU/ml IL-2 and gentamicin, plus 10 ug/ml peptides. Half of the culture medium was replaced with fresh IL-2-containing medium on days 3 and 7. Unless otherwise noted, each peptide stimulation condition was cultured in triplicate wells. Using Ficoll-Paque Plus gradient centrifugation, PBMC were separated from whole blood and then either used fresh or cryopreserved at -140C. The overlapping peptide pools covered the spike proteins of SARS-CoV-2 and of the common cold coronaviruses HCoV-NL63, HCoV-OC43 and HCoV-229E. The QIAamp micro DNA kit was used to extract genomic DNA from the cultured CD4+ T cells.

Trimming costs V 5 bases and J 1 base, and their ends lie 13 bases apart. For CDR1 and CDR2, the germline V gene (reference sequence) lists SGHKS and YYEKEE. CDR3 length: 15 amino acids, cysteine to phenylalanine. Just CDR3 DNA is preserved here, 45 bases in frame from base 1. This clone was seen only once. The clone's antigen remains unknown. Base quality data are lacking; no much larger clone is found one base away. Sequencing was performed on CD4+ T cells from PBMCs cultured with HCoV-229E spike peptides, taken after COVID-19 vaccination. This sample's cell subset or site label indicates: HCoV-229E spike overlapping peptide pool stimulation. The sequence links TRBV5-5 to TRBJ2-1; the D gene identity is not certain. The TCR comes from a human donor who received a COVID-19 vaccine. The CDR3 in this case is CASRLGSFSYNEQFF. The bases read TGTGCCAGCAGGCTAGGGTCATTTTCCTACAATGAGCAGTTCTTC. The full variable domain, with segments outside the CDR3 supplied by the reference TRBV5-5 and TRBJ2-1 proteins, appears as DAGVTQSPTHLIKTRGQQVTLRCSPISGHKSVSWYQQVLGQGPQFIFQYYEKEERGRGNFPDRFSARQFPNYSSELNVNALLLGDSALYLCASRLGSFSYNEQFFGPGTRLTVL.